This T cell receptor (beta chain) appears in the sequencing data of a study of Tregs in tolerant kidney transplant recipients. Profiled with immunoSEQ multiplex PCR; TCRdb holds only in-frame clones, not every one. Of 69,000 or so clones in the sample, 70% to 90% are singletons; the top ten hold about 0.36%. Study-wide results and limits: Validation in larger populations is needed because few patients were studied.

The CDR3 consists of 14 residues. Of note for this clone: The antigen remains undetermined.

The sequence derives from a human donor who received a combined kidney and bone marrow transplant. The chain has TRBV21-1 and TRBJ1-5. TRBV21-1 is tagged as a pseudogene. The specimen was CD4+ T cells from blood, collected before the transplant. CDR3 in amino acids: CASSSNYSNQPQHF. CDR3 nucleotide sequence: TGTGCCAGCAGCAGCAACTATAGCAATCAGCCCCAGCATTTT.